Listed below are T cell receptor beta chains from one sample, sequenced in a study of T cell repertoires in cytomegalovirus infection. TCRdb redid the calling of the reads with MiXCR, one entry per CDR3 protein. The sample contains 150,000 to 200,000 distinct CDR3 sequences, nearly 9.5% of which appear only once. What was sequenced was PBMCs. The receptors originated from a human donor in good health (CMV status not recorded). Some clones in this sample may be carry-over from other donors' samples. The CDR3 runs from the conserved cysteine through the conserved F or W. A D gene is named only where the DNA matches it firmly. Clone size is shown for a subset of rows, as once, few, many or a class of expanded clone.

many	TRBJ2-7	TRBV7-8	TRBD2	TGTGCCAGCAGCTCAATTAGCGGGGGCGAGCAGTACTTC	CASSSISGGEQYF
few	TRBJ2-1	TRBV6-2/TRBV6-3	NA	TGTGCCAGCAGGCACTCGGGGAGCTCCTACAATGAGCAGTTCTTC	CASRHSGSSYNEQFF
NA	TRBJ2-4	TRBV20-1	NA	TGCAGTGCTAGAGTCTCCGACAGCGGCATTCAGTACTTC	CSARVSDSGIQYF
few	TRBJ1-1	TRBV29-1	TRBD1	TGCAGCGTTCGTAGCGGGACAGGGGGCACTGAAGCTTTCTTT	CSVRSGTGGTEAFF
few	TRBJ2-7	TRBV27	TRBD2	TGTGCCAGCAGTTTAAGGACGACGCGACTAGCGGGGGAGGTCTACGAGCAGTACTTC	CASSLRTTRLAGEVYEQYF
NA	TRBJ1-4	TRBV19	NA	TGTGCCAGTAGTCCGCGGACTGCCTGGGAAAAACTGTTTTTT	CASSPRTAWEKLFF
NA	TRBJ2-3	TRBV6-6	NA	TGTGCCAGCAGTTACCCCCGGGGGAGATCAGATACGCAGTATTTT	CASSYPRGRSDTQYF
many	TRBJ1-2	TRBV28	NA	TGTGCCAGCCGACCCCCGGGCTATGGCTACACCTTC	CASRPPGYGYTF
NA	TRBJ2-3	TRBV9	NA	TGTGCCAGCAGCGTAGGAGGGACGGCAGATACGCAGTATTTT	CASSVGGTADTQYF
many	TRBJ2-7	TRBV4-3	TRBD2	TGCGCCAGCAGCCAAGATCGAACCTTTAGGCCTAGCGGGAGCTCCTACGAGCAGTACTTC	CASSQDRTFRPSGSSYEQYF
many	TRBJ2-5	TRBV7-2	NA	TGTGCCAGCAGCCTCGACGGGACCCAGTACTTC	CASSLDGTQYF
many	TRBJ1-4	TRBV20-1	NA	TGCAGTGCTAGAGATTACGGACCGGATGAAAAACTGTTTTTT	CSARDYGPDEKLFF
NA	TRBJ2-1	TRBV7-2	NA	TGTGCCAGCAGTCAGGACTACAATGAGCAGTTCTTC	CASSQDYNEQFF
many	TRBJ1-6	TRBV7-2	NA	TGTGCCAGCAGCCCCCGTGTTAGGGGCAGCGGGAATTCACCCCTCCACTTT	CASSPRVRGSGNSPLHF
many	TRBJ1-1	TRBV12-3/TRBV12-4	NA	TGTGCCAGCACCCACCTGGGGTCTGGCACTGAAGCTTTCTTT	CASTHLGSGTEAFF
many	TRBJ2-2	TRBV11-1	NA	TGTGCCAGCAGCTTAGGGCGGACCACCGGGGAGCTGTTTTTT	CASSLGRTTGELFF
few	TRBJ1-1	TRBV7-2	NA	TGTGCCAGCAGAAGCCAGGGTATGAACACTGAAGCTTTCTTT	CASRSQGMNTEAFF
NA	TRBJ2-6	TRBV6-5	NA	TGTGCCAGCAGTCTGGCCAGAAACTCTGGGGCCAACGTCCTGACTTTC	CASSLARNSGANVLTF
few	TRBJ1-1	TRBV20-1	NA	TGCAGTGCAAGAGGGGGGCGGAACACTGAAGCTTTCTTT	CSARGGRNTEAFF
many	TRBJ2-7	TRBV6-2/TRBV6-3	NA	TGTGCCAGCAGTTACGCCGGAGGAACCCTCTCCTACGAGCAGTACTTC	CASSYAGGTLSYEQYF
few	TRBJ2-1	TRBV11-2	TRBD2	TGTGCCAGCAGCCCACGGACTAGCGGGGGGGGTGAGCAGTTCTTC	CASSPRTSGGGEQFF
NA	TRBJ2-7	TRBV7-2	NA	TGTGCCAGCAGCTTAGGTTGGGTAAACTACGAGCAGTACTTC	CASSLGWVNYEQYF
many	TRBJ1-6	TRBV30	NA	TGTGCCTGGAGGGGACTGAGTTCGAATAATTCACCCCTCCACTTT	CAWRGLSSNNSPLHF
NA	TRBJ1-2	TRBV18	TRBD1	TGTGCCAGCTCGGCCGGGACAGGGGCTGATGGCTACACCTTC	CASSAGTGADGYTF
many	TRBJ2-6	TRBV7-2	NA	TGTGCCAGCAGCTTAGCCGGGGCCAACGTCCTGACTTTC	CASSLAGANVLTF
many	TRBJ2-1	TRBV7-9	NA	TGTGCCAGCAGCTTAGAGGGGTGGCAGGGTTACAATGAGCAGTTCTTC	CASSLEGWQGYNEQFF
many	TRBJ2-3	TRBV28	TRBD2	TGTGCCTCGTCAGCGGGAGGAACCTACACAGATACGCAGTATTTT	CASSAGGTYTDTQYF
few	TRBJ1-6	TRBV18	TRBD1	TGTGCCAGCTCACCAGAGACAGGGAGATATAATTCACCCCTCCACTTT	CASSPETGRYNSPLHF
many	TRBJ2-5	TRBV7-2	NA	TGTGCCAGCAGCCCAAATCACGGGCGAGGCGAGACCCAGTACTTC	CASSPNHGRGETQYF
many	TRBJ1-6	TRBV7-2	NA	TGTGCCAGCAGCTTACGGTTGTTTAGGGTCTCCTATAATTCACCCCTCCACTTT	CASSLRLFRVSYNSPLHF
many	TRBJ2-5	TRBV7-9	NA	TGTGCCAGCAGCCAAGACAGTGCCCAAGAGACCCAGTACTTC	CASSQDSAQETQYF
many	TRBJ2-5	TRBV7-2	NA	TGTGCCAGCAGCTTAATCGCAGACCAAGAGACCCAGTACTTC	CASSLIADQETQYF
many	TRBJ2-5	TRBV15	NA	TGTGCCACCAGCAGAGTACCATTCGAGACCCAGTACTTC	CATSRVPFETQYF
few	TRBJ1-1	TRBV10-3	TRBD1	TGTGCCATCAATCCGGGACAGGGGATGGATGAAGCTTTCTTT	CAINPGQGMDEAFF
many	TRBJ2-3	TRBV6-2/TRBV6-3	NA	TGTGCCAGCAGTGAATTAGATACGCAGTATTTT	CASSELDTQYF
many	TRBJ1-1	TRBV2	NA	TGTGCCAGCAGTTCGAGAGGGGTGAACACTGAAGCTTTCTTT	CASSSRGVNTEAFF
many	TRBJ2-3	TRBV7-2	TRBD2	TGTGCCAGCAGCTCCAGACTAGCGGGGGGAGGAAGGGGAGATACGCAGTATTTT	CASSSRLAGGGRGDTQYF
few	TRBJ1-3	TRBV20-1	NA	TGCAGTGCTAGGCGGGGGCCCCAATCTGGAAACACCATATATTTT	CSARRGPQSGNTIYF
many	TRBJ1-4	TRBV12-3/TRBV12-4	NA	TGTGCCAGCAGCCGAGGAGGTGGGGATGAAAAACTGTTTTTT	CASSRGGGDEKLFF
many	TRBJ2-1	TRBV4-3	NA	TGCGCCAGCAGCCAAGCTCCGGCAGGGAGTCGACTTTCTTACAATGAGCAGTTCTTC	CASSQAPAGSRLSYNEQFF
NA	TRBJ1-2	TRBV6-5	NA	TGTGCCAGCAGTTACTCCAGGGGCGATGGCTACACCTTC	CASSYSRGDGYTF
NA	TRBJ1-5	TRBV7-2	NA	TGTGCCAGCAGCTCCGGGACGGTGGGGCCCCAGCATTTT	CASSSGTVGPQHF
many	TRBJ2-7	TRBV7-8	NA	TGTGCCAGCAGCTCCGCGGGACAGAGATCCTACGAGCAGTACTTC	CASSSAGQRSYEQYF
many	TRBJ1-6	TRBV10-3	NA	TGTGCCATCAGTGAAGGACTAAACGCGGGGTCACCCCTCCACTTT	CAISEGLNAGSPLHF
NA	TRBJ1-4	TRBV4-3	TRBD1	TGCGCCAGCAGCCAGGAACCGGGACAGGGCGGTGAAAAACTGTTTTTT	CASSQEPGQGGEKLFF
NA	TRBJ2-7	TRBV20-1	TRBD1	TGCAGTGCTAGTGCATCACTCGGGGTGGGACAGAGCTCCTACGAGCAGTACTTC	CSASASLGVGQSSYEQYF
many	TRBJ1-5	TRBV5-6	TRBD1	TGTGCCAGCAGCTTGTGGGTCAGGGGGGTATATGGCAATCAGCCCCAGCATTTT	CASSLWVRGVYGNQPQHF
few	TRBJ1-5	TRBV7-9	NA	TGTGCCAGCAGCCCCAACCGCGATGGGCCCCAGCATTTT	CASSPNRDGPQHF
NA	TRBJ2-5	TRBV6-2/TRBV6-3	TRBD2	TGTGCCAGCAACAACCTAGCGGGAGGCCAGTACTTC	CASNNLAGGQYF
NA	TRBJ2-3	TRBV20-1	TRBD2	TGCAGTGCTAGACATACTAGCGGGAGCACAGATACGCAGTATTTT	CSARHTSGSTDTQYF
few	TRBJ2-3	TRBV5-4	NA	TGTGCCAGCAGACAGACGGGACGGAGCACAGATACGCAGTATTTT	CASRQTGRSTDTQYF
few	TRBJ1-3	TRBV7-2	NA	TGTGCCAGCAGCTTAGGGGAGGTTGGAAACACCATATATTTT	CASSLGEVGNTIYF
NA	TRBJ1-1	TRBV4-2	NA	TGTGCCAGCAGCCAAGGGGGGGTAGACACTGAAGCTTTCTTT	CASSQGGVDTEAFF